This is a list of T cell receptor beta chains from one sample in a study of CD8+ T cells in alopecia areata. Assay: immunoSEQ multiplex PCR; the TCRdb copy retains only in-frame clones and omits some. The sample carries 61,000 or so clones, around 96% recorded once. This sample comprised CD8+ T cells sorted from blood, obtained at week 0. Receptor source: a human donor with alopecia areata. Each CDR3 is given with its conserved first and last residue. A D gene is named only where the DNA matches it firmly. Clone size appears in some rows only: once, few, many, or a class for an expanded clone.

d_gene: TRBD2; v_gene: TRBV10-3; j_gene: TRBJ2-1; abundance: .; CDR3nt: TGTGCCATCAGTGTCTTAACGGGGGGGCACTACGGTGAGCAGTTCTTC; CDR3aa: CAISVLTGGHYGEQFF
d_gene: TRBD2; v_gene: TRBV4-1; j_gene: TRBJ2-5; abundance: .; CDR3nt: TGCGCCAGCAGCCGCAGGACTAGCGGACAAGAGACCCAGTACTTC; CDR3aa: CASSRRTSGQETQYF
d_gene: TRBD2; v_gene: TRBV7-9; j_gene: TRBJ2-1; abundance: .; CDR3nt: TGTGCCAGCAGGGGGGAGGGAAATTCCTACAATGAGCAGTTCTTC; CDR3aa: CASRGEGNSYNEQFF
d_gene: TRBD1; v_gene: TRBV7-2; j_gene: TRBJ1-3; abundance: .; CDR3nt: TGTGCCAGCAGCTTAGCCCGAGACAGGGGGCCTGGAAACACCATATATTTT; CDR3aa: CASSLARDRGPGNTIYF
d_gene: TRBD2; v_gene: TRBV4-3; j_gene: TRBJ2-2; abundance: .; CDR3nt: TGCGCCAGCAGCCAAGATCGGGCGGGGGGAGATTTCATAGGGGAGCTGTTTTTT; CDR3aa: CASSQDRAGGDFIGELFF
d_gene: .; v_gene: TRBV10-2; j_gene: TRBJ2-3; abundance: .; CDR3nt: TGCGCCAGCGGGGGGACCATCACAGATACGCAGTATTTT; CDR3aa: CASGGTITDTQYF
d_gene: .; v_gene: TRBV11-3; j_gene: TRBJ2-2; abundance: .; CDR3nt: TGTGCCAGCCGCCCGGGCCTCGGCGGGAACACCGGGGAGCTGTTTTTT; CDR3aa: CASRPGLGGNTGELFF
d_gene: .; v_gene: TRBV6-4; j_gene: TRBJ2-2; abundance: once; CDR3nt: TGTGCCAGCAGCCCTGACCGAGGCGGCGGGGAGCTGTTTTTT; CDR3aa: CASSPDRGGGELFF
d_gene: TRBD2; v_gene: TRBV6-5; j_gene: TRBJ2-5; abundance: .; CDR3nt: TGTGCCAGCAGTTACGGGGCGGGGGGGCGAGAGACCCAGTACTTC; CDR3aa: CASSYGAGGRETQYF
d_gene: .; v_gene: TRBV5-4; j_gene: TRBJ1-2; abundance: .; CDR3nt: TGTGCCAGCACCACCGGCGGGCAGGGGTCTGGCTACACCTTC; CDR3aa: CASTTGGQGSGYTF
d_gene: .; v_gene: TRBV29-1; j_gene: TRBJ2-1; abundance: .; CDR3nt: TGCAGCACCTCGAGGGGCGCTGAGCAGTTCTTC; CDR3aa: CSTSRGAEQFF
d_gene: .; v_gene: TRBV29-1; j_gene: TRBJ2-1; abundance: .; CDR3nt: TGCAGCGTTGAAGAGGGGCGGGCGGCCTACAATGAGCAGTTCTTC; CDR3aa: CSVEEGRAAYNEQFF
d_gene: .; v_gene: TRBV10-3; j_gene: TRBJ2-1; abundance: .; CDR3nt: TGTGCCATCAGTTACCAAGACAGTTACCTGTACAATGAGCAGTTCTTC; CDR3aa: CAISYQDSYLYNEQFF
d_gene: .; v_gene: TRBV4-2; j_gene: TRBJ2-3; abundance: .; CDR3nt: TGTGCCAGCAGCCAAGGGTTTCTGGTTTCCACAGATACGCAGTATTTT; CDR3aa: CASSQGFLVSTDTQYF
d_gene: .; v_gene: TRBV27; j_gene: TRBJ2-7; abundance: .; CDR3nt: TGTGCCAGCAGTTTTAATCGGGGATACGAGCAGTACTTC; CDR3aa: CASSFNRGYEQYF
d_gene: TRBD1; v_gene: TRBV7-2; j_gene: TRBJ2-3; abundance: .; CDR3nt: TGTGCCACGCTATGGACAGGGTCTCCAGATACGCAGTATTTT; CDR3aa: CATLWTGSPDTQYF
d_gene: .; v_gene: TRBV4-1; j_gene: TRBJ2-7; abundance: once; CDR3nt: TGCGCCAGCAGCCAAGATCGGACGAGCTCCTACGAGCAGTACTTC; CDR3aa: CASSQDRTSSYEQYF
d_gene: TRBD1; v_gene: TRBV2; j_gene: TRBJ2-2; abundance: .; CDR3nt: TGTGCCAGCAGTGAAAGGGGGGGACAGGGAAGGAACACCGGGGAGCTGTTTTTT; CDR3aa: CASSERGGQGRNTGELFF
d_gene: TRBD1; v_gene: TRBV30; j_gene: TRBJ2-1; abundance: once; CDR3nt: TGTGCCTGGAGACAGGGGCCAAACAATGAGCAGTTCTTC; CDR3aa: CAWRQGPNNEQFF
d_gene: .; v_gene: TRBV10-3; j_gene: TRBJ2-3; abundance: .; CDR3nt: TGTGCCATCAGTCCAGGCGGGTCCTCCACAGATACGCAGTATTTT; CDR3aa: CAISPGGSSTDTQYF
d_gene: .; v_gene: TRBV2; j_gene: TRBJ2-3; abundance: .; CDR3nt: TGTGCCAGCAGTCCCCATCCAGGGGTCGAGACAGATACGCAGTATTTT; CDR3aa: CASSPHPGVETDTQYF
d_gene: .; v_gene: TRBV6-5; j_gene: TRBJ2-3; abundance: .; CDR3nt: TGTGCCAGCAACTCCGAGGGCCTCACAGATACGCAGTATTTT; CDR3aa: CASNSEGLTDTQYF
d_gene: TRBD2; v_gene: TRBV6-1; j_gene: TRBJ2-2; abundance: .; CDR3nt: TGTGCCAGCTCGGGAGGAATTAAGGCCGGGGAGCTGTTTTTT; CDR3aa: CASSGGIKAGELFF
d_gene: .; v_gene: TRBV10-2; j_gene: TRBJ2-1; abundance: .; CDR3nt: TGCGCCAGCAGTGAGTACTACAATGAGCAGTTCTTC; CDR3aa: CASSEYYNEQFF
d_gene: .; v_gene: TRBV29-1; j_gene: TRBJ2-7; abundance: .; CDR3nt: TGCAGCGTTGTGGGAGGCAGATACTACGAGCAGTACTTC; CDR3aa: CSVVGGRYYEQYF
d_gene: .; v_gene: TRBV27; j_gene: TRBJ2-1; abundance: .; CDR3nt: TGTGCCAGCAGTTTATATCAGGGGTTGATGAATGAGCAGTTCTTC; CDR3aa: CASSLYQGLMNEQFF
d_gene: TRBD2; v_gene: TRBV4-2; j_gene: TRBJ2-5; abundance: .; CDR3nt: TGTGCCAGCAGCCAAGATCTCTGGAGCGGGGTTCAAGAGACCCAGTACTTC; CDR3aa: CASSQDLWSGVQETQYF
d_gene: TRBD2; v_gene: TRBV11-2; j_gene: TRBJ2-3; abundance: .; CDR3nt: TGTGCCAGCAGCGAAGAGCGGGGGGGCACAGATACGCAGTATTTT; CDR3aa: CASSEERGGTDTQYF
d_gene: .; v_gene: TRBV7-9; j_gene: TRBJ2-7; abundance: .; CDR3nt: TGTGCCAGCAGCCCCACCACGGAGGTCTACGAGCAGTACTTC; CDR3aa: CASSPTTEVYEQYF
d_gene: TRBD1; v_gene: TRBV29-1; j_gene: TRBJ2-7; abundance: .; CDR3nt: TGCAGCGTTGTTCCTGAGGAGGGATTATACAGGGGGCTTTCAGGCGAGCAGTACTTC; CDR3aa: CSVVPEEGLYRGLSGEQYF
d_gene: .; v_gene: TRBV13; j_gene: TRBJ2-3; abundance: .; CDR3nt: TGTGCCAGCAGCTTTAGCGGCACAGATACGCAGTATTTT; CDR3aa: CASSFSGTDTQYF
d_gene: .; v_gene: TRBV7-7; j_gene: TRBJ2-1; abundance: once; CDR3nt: TGTGCTAGCAGCGATTCCGGGACTGACTCCTACAATGAGCAGTTCTTC; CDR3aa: CASSDSGTDSYNEQFF
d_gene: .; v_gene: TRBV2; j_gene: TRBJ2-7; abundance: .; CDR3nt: TGTGCCAGCAGTGGTGAGTTCTACGAGCAGTACTTC; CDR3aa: CASSGEFYEQYF
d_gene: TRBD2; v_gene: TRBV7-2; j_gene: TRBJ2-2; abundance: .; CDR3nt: TGTGCCAGCAGCTCAATTACTAGCGGGGTAGTGTTTTTT; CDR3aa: CASSSITSGVVFF
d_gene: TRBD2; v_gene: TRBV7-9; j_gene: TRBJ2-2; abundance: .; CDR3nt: TGTGCCAGCGGCCCGTCCAGGGAGGGCACCGGGGAGCTGTTTTTT; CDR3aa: CASGPSREGTGELFF
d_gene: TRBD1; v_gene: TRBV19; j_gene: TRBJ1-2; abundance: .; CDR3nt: TGTGCCAGCAACGACAGGGAATTCGCATCTAACTATGGCTACACCTTC; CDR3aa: CASNDREFASNYGYTF
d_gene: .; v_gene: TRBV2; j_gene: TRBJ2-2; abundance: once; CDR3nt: TGTGCCAGCAGAACCGGGGGATGGGCCCTAGACACCGGGGAGCTGTTTTTT; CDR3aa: CASRTGGWALDTGELFF
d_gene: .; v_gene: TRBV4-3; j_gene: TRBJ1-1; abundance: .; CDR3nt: TGCGCCAGCAGCCAATTAGTGAACACTGAAGCTTTCTTT; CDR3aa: CASSQLVNTEAFF
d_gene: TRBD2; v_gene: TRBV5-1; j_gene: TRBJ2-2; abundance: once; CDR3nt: TGCGCCAGCAGCTCTCCCAGTGCGGGAGGTAACACCGGGGAGCTGTTTTTT; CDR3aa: CASSSPSAGGNTGELFF
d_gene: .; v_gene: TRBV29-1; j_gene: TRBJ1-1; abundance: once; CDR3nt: TGCAGCGCCGGGGGAGAAAACACTGAAGCTTTCTTT; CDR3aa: CSAGGENTEAFF
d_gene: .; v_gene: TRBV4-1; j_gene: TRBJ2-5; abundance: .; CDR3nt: TGCGCCAGCAGCCAAGTAGGATTAGAGACCCAGTACTTC; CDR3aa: CASSQVGLETQYF
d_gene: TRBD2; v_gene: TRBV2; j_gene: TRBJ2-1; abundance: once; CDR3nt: TGTGCCAGCAGTGACCCGGGACTAGCGGGGTCCTACAATGAGCAGTTCTTC; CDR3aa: CASSDPGLAGSYNEQFF
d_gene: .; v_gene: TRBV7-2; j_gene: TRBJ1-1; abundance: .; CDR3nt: TGTGCCAGCAGCTTAGATGATATGGGGGGCGATTGGGTGAACACTGAAGCTTTCTTT; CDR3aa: CASSLDDMGGDWVNTEAFF
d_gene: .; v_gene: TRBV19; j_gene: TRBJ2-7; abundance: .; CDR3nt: TGTGCCAGTAGTCCCTCCGGACCGGGCGACTACGAGCAGTACTTC; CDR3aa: CASSPSGPGDYEQYF
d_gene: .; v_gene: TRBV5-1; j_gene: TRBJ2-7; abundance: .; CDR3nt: TGCGCCAGCAGCTTGGAATTCTTAGACGAGCAGTACTTC; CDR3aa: CASSLEFLDEQYF
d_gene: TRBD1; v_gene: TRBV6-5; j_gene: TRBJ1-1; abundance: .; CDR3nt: TGTGCCAGCAGTTACTCAGGGGGCGGTGAAGCTTTCTTT; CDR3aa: CASSYSGGGEAFF
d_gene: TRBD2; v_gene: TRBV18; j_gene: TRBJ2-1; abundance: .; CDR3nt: TGTGCCAGCTCACCAGTCCCCAGCGGGGGGACGATCAATGAGCAGTTCTTC; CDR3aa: CASSPVPSGGTINEQFF
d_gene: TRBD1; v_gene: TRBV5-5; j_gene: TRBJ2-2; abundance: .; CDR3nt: TGTGCCAGCAGCGGGGGACAGGTGAACACCGGGGAGCTGTTTTTT; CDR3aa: CASSGGQVNTGELFF
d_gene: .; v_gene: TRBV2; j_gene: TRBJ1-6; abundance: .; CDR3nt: TGTGCCAGCAGTCCGGGGCCCTATAATTCACCCCTCCACTTT; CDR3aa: CASSPGPYNSPLHF
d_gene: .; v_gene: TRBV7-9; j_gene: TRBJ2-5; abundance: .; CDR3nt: TGTGCCAGCAGCTCCGGACAGGGAGGGGTAGAGACCCAGTACTTC; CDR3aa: CASSSGQGGVETQYF
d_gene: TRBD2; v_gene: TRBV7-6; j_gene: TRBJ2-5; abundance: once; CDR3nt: TGTGCCAGCAGCGATGGTCTAGCGGGGTTATTGAAGACCCAGTACTTC; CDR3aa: CASSDGLAGLLKTQYF
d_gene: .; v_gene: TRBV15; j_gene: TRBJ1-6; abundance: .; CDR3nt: TGTGCCACCAGCAGAGATCGGGGACCGACGGCACCCCTCCACTTT; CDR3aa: CATSRDRGPTAPLHF
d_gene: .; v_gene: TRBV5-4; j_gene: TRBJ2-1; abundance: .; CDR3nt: TGTGCCAGCAGGGTACCAGGGAAGTCCTACAATGAGCAGTTCTTC; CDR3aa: CASRVPGKSYNEQFF
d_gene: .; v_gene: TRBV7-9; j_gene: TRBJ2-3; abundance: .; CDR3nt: TGTGCCAGCAGCCTCCCCCCCACAGATACGCAGTATTTT; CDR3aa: CASSLPPTDTQYF